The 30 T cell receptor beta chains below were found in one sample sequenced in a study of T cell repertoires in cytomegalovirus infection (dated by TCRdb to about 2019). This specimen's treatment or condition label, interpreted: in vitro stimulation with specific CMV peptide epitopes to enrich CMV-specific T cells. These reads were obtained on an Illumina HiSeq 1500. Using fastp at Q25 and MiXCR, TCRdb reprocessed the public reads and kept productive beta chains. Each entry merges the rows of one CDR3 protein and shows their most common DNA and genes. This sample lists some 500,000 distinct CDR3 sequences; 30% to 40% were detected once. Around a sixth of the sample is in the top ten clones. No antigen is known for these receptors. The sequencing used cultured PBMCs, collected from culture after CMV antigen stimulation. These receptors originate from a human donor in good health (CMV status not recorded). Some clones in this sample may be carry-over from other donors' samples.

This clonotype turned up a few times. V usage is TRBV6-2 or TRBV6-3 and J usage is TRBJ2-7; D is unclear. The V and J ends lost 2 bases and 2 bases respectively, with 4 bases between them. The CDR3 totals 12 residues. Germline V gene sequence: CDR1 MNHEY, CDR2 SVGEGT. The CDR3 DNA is TGTGCCAGCAGTTACATGGCCTACGAGCAGTACTTC. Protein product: CASSYMAYEQYF.

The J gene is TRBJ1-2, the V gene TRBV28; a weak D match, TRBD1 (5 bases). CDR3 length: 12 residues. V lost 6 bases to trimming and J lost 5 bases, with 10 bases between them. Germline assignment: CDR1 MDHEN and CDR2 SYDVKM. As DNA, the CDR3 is TGTGCCAGCAGCTCGACAGAGTATGGCTACACCTTC. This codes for CASSSTEYGYTF.

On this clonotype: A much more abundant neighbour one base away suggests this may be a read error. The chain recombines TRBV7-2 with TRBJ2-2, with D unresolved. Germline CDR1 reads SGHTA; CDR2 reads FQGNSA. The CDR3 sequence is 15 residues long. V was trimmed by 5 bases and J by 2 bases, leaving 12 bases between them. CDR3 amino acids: CASSLRTRNTGELFF. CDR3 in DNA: TGTGCCAGCAGCCTCCGGACGCGTAACACCGGGGAGCTGTTTTTT.

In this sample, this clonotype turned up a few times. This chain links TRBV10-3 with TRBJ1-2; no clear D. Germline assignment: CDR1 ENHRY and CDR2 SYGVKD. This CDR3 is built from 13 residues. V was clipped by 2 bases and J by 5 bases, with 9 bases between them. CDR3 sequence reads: CAISEAERYGYTF. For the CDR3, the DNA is TGTGCCATCAGTGAGGCCGAGAGATATGGCTACACCTTC.

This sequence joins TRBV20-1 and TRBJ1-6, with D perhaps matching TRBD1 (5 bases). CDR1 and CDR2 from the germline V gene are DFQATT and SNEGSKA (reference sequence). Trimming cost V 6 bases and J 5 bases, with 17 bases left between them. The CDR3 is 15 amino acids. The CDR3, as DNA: TGCAGTGCCCCGATCGGGACGGGGAATAATTCACCCCTCCACTTT. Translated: CSAPIGTGNNSPLHF.

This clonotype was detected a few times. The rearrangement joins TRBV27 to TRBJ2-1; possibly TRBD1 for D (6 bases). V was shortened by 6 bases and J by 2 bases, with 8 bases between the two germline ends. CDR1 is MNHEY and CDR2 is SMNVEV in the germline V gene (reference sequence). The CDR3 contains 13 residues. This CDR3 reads CASSGQPYNEQFF. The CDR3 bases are TGTGCCAGCAGCGGACAGCCCTACAATGAGCAGTTCTTC.

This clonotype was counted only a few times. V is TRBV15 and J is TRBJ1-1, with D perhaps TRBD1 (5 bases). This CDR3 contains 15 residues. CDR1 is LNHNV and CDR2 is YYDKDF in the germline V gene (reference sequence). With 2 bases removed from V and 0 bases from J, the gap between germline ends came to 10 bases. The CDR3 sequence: CATSRSQALNTEAFF. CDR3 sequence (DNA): TGTGCCACCAGCAGATCACAGGCCCTGAACACTGAAGCTTTCTTT.

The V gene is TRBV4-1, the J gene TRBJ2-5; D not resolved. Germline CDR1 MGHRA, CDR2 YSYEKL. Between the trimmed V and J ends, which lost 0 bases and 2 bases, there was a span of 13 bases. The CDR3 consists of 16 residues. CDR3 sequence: CASSQDYGSHQETQYF. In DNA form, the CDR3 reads TGCGCCAGCAGCCAAGATTATGGCAGCCATCAAGAGACCCAGTACTTC.

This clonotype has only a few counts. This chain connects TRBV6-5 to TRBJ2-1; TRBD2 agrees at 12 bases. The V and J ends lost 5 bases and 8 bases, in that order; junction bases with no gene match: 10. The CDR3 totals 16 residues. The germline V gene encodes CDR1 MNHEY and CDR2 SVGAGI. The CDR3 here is CASSDLAGGPSDEQFF. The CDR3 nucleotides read TGTGCCAGCAGTGACCTAGCGGGAGGGCCCTCGGATGAGCAGTTCTTC.

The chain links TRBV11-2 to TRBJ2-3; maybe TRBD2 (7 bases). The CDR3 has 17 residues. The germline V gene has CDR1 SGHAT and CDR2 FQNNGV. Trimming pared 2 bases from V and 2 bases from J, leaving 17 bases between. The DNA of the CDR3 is TGTGCCAGCAGCTTACTGCCTGGGGGGGCCTACACAGATACGCAGTATTTT. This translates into CASSLLPGGAYTDTQYF.

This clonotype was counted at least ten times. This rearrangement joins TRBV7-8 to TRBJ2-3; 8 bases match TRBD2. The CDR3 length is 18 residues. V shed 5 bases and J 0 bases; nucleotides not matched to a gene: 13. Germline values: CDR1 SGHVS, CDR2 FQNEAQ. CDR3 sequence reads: CASSQPLTGTRSTDTQYF. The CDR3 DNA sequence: TGTGCCAGCAGCCAACCCTTGACGGGGACTAGAAGCACAGATACGCAGTATTTT.

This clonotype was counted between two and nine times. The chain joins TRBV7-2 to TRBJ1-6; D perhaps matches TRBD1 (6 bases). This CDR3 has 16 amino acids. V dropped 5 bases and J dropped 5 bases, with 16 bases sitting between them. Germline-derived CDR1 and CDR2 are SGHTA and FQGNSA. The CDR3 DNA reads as TGTGCCAGCAGCCTCCGACAGGACAGACATAATTCACCCCTCCACTTT. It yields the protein CASSLRQDRHNSPLHF.

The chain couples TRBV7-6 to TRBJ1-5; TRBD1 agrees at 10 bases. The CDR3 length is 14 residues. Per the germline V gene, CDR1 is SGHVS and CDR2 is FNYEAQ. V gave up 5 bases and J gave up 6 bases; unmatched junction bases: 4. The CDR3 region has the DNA TGTGCCAGCAGCGATGACAGGGGGCTTCAGCCCCAGCATTTT. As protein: CASSDDRGLQPQHF.

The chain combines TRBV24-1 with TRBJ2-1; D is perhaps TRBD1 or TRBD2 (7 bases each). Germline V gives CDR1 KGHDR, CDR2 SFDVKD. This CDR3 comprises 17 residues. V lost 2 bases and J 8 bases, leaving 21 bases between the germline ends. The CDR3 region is CATSDSKGRGRLDEQFF. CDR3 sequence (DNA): TGTGCCACCAGTGATTCAAAGGGGAGGGGGCGATTAGATGAGCAGTTCTTC.

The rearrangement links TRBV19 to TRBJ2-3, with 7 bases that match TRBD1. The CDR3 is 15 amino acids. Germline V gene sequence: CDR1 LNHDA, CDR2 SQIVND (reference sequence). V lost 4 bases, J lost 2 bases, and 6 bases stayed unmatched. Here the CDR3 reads CASSSSGQYTDTQYF. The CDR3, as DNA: TGTGCCAGTAGTAGCTCGGGACAGTACACAGATACGCAGTATTTT.

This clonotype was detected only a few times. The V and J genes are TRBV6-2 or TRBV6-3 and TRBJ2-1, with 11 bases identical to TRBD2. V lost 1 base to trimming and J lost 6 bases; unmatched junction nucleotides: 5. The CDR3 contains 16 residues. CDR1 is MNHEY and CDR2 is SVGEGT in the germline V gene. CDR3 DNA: TGTGCCAGCAGTTACTTCGGGACTAGCGGAGCCAATGAGCAGTTCTTC. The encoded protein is CASSYFGTSGANEQFF.

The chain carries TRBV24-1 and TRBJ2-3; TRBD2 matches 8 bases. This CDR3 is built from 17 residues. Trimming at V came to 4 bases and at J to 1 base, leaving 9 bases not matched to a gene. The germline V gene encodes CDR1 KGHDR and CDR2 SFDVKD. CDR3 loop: CATSESGSAFGTDTQYF. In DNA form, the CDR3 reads TGTGCCACCAGTGAAAGCGGGAGTGCTTTCGGCACAGATACGCAGTATTTT.

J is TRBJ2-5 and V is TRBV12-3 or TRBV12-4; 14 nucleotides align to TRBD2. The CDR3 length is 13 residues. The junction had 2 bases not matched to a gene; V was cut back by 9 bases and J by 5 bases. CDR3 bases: TGTGCCAGTGGGACTAGCGGGGGCGAGACCCAGTACTTC. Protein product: CASGTSGGETQYF.

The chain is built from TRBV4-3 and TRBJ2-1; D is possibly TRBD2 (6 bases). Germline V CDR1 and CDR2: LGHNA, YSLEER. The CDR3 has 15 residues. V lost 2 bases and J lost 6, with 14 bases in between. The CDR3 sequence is CASSQWGERSNEQFF. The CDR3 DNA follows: TGCGCCAGCAGCCAATGGGGGGAGCGAAGCAATGAGCAGTTCTTC.

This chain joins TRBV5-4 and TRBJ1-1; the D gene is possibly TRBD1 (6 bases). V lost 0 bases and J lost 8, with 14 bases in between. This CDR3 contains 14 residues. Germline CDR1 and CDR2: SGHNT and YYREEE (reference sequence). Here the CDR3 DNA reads TGTGCCAGCAGCTTGGCCGGTTCAGGGGAAGAAGCTTTCTTT. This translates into CASSLAGSGEEAFF.

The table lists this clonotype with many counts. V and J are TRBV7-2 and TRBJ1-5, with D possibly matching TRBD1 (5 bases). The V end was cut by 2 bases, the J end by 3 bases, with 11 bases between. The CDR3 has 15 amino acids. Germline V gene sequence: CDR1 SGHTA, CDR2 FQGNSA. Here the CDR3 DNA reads TGTGCCAGCAGCTTACAGGGAGGGGACAATCAGCCCCAGCATTTT. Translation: CASSLQGGDNQPQHF.

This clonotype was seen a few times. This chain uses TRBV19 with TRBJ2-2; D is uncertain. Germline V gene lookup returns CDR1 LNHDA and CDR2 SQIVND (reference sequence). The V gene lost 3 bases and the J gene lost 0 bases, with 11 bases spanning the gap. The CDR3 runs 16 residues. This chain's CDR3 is CASSILPAANTGELFF. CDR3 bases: TGTGCCAGTAGTATTCTCCCAGCCGCGAACACCGGGGAGCTGTTTTTT. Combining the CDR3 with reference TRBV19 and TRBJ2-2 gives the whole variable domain DGGITQSPKYLFRKEGQNVTLSCEQNLNHDAMYWYRQDPGQGLRLIYYSQIVNDFQKGDIAEGYSVSREKKESFPLTVTSAQKNPTAFYLCASSILPAANTGELFFGEGSRLTVL.

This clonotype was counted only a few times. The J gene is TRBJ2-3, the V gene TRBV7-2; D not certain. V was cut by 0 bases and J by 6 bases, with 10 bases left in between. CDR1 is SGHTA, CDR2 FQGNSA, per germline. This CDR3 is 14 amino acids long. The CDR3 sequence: CASSLAPRVDTQYF. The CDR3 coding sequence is TGTGCCAGCAGCTTAGCGCCCCGGGTGGATACGCAGTATTTT.

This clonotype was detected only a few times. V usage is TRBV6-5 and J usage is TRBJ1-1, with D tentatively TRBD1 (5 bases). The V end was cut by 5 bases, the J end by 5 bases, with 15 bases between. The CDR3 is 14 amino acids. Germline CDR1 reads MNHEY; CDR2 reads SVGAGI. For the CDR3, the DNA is TGTGCCAGCAGTAGGGAGGGACGGTGGACTGAAGCTTTCTTT. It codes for CASSREGRWTEAFF.

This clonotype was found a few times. As DNA, the CDR3 is TGTGCCAGCAGCTTAGGGCAGGTAGAAGAGACCCAGTACTTC. Its protein is CASSLGQVEETQYF. The chain joins TRBV7-9 to TRBJ2-5; D gene uncertain. V was clipped by 1 base and J by 3 bases, with 9 bases between them. The CDR3 sequence is 14 residues long. Germline CDR1 reads SEHNR; CDR2 reads FQNEAQ (reference sequence). Using reference TRBV7-9 and TRBJ2-5 for the parts outside the CDR3, the full variable domain is DTGVSQNPRHKITKRGQNVTFRCDPISEHNRLYWYRQTLGQGPEFLTYFQNEAQLEKSRLLSDRFSAERPKGSFSTLEIQRTEQGDSAMYLCASSLGQVEETQYFGPGTRLLVL.

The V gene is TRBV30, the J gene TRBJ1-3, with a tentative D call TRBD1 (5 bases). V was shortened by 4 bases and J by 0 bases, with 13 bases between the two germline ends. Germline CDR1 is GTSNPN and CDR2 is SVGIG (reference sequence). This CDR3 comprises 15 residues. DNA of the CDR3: TGTGCCTGGATTCCGGGGCAATCCTCTGGAAACACCATATATTTT. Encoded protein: CAWIPGQSSGNTIYF.

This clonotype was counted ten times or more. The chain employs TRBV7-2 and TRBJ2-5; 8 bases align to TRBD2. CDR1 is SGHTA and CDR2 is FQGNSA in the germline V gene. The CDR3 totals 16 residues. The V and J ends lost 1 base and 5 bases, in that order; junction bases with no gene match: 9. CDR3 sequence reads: CASSLDGGRRRETQYF. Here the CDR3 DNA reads TGTGCCAGCAGCTTAGATGGCGGGAGGCGAAGGGAGACCCAGTACTTC.

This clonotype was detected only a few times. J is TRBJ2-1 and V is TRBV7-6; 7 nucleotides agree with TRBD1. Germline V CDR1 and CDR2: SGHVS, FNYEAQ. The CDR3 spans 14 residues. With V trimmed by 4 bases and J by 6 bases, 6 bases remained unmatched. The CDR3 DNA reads TGTGCCAGCAGCTCTCGACAGGGTGTCAATGAGCAGTTCTTC. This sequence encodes CASSSRQGVNEQFF. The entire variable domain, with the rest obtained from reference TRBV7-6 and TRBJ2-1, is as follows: GAGVSQSPRYKVTKRGQDVALRCDPISGHVSLYWYRQALGQGPEFLTYFNYEAQQDKSGLPNDRFSAERPEGSISTLTIQRTEQRDSAMYRCASSSRQGVNEQFFGPGTRLTVL.

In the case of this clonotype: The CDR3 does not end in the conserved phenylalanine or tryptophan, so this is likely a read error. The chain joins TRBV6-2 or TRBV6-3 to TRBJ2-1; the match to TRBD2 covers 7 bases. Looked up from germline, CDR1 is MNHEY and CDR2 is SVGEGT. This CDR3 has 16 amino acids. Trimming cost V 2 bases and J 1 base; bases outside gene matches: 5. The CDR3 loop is CASSYRAGMSYNEQFY. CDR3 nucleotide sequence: TGTGCCAGCAGTTACCGAGCGGGGATGTCCTACAATGAGCAGTTCTAC.

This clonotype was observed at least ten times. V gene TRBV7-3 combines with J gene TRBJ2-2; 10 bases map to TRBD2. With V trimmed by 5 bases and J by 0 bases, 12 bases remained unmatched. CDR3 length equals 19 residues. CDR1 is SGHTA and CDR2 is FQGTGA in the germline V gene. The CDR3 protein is CASSLSGTSAFANTGELFF. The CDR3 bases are TGTGCCAGCAGCCTCTCCGGGACTAGCGCGTTCGCGAACACCGGGGAGCTGTTTTTT.